Below are 24 T cell receptor beta chains sequenced from a single sample in a study of beta chain features in type 1 diabetes. Expressed TCRB transcripts were sequenced, since all the RNA that had been isolated was reverse transcribed. Assay used: immunoSEQ multiplex PCR; TCRdb lists only in-frame clones, some missing. The sample contains about 340,000 clones, 7% to 9% of which appear only once. Sequenced sample: central memory CD4+ T cells from blood. The origin of the receptors is a woman between 18 and 29 years old in good health.

This chain uses TRBV4-2 with TRBJ2-7; tentatively, D is TRBD2 (5 bases). The V gene lost 5 bases and the J gene lost 3 bases, with 11 bases spanning the gap. The CDR3 has 13 amino acids. Germline V gene sequence: CDR1 LGHNA, CDR2 YNFKEQ. The CDR3 DNA follows: TGTGCCAGCAGCAAGGAAGAGGGCTACGAGCAGTACTTC. This encodes CASSKEEGYEQYF.

This chain links TRBV6-5 with TRBJ2-6; D call uncertain. The germline V gene has CDR1 MNHEY and CDR2 SVGAGI. This CDR3 spans 15 amino acids. V lost 10 bases and J lost 0, with 13 bases in between. CDR3 bases: TGTGCCATCAGCTACTCAAGCTCTGGGGCCAACGTCCTGACTTTC. Its protein product is CAISYSSSGANVLTF.

Only a few counts were recorded for this clone. The chain couples TRBV4-1 to TRBJ2-1, with unresolved D. This CDR3 contains 12 residues. The V end was cut by 0 bases, the J end by 8 bases, with 5 bases between. Looked up from germline, CDR1 is MGHRA and CDR2 is YSYEKL. The DNA of the CDR3 is TGCGCCAGCAGCCAAGATTCGGATGAGCAGTTCTTC. Its protein product is CASSQDSDEQFF.

This chain links TRBV9 with TRBJ2-1; unclear D gene. Germline CDR1 reads SGDLS; CDR2 reads YYNGEE. V was clipped by 4 bases and J by 6 bases, with 17 bases between them. CDR3 length: 15 residues. CDR3 amino acids: CASSPSGRFPNEQFF. CDR3 nucleotide sequence: TGTGCCAGCAGCCCGTCGGGTCGGTTTCCCAATGAGCAGTTCTTC.

Comments on this clone: This CDR3 is also generated by other DNA sequences in the sample. The chain carries TRBV5-1 and TRBJ2-6; no reliable D call. The V gene's germline CDR1 is SGHRS and CDR2 YFSETQ. The CDR3 spans 14 residues. V lost 4 bases and J 0 bases, leaving 5 bases between the germline ends. The CDR3 loop reads CASSLGSGANVLTF. The CDR3, as DNA: TGCGCCAGCAGCCTCGGCTCTGGGGCCAACGTCCTGACTTTC.

This clone was found a few times. The J gene is TRBJ2-4, the V gene TRBV5-1, with TRBD1 matching 7 bases. Germline CDR1 reads SGHRS; CDR2 reads YFSETQ. V lost 5 bases to trimming and J lost 8 bases; unmatched junction nucleotides: 10. This CDR3 contains 14 residues. The CDR3 DNA sequence: TGCGCCAGCAGACCACAGGGGTCTGGGGACATTCAGTACTTC. Translation: CASRPQGSGDIQYF.

This clone was seen only a few times. The genes are TRBV2 and TRBJ2-6; D unclear. V lost 10 bases, J lost 5 bases, and 18 bases lay in between. The germline V gene has CDR1 SNHLY and CDR2 FYNNEI. The CDR3 length is 15 residues. Here the CDR3 DNA reads TGTGCCACCAACAAAGACCCAGCCTGGGCCAACGTCCTGACTTTC. Protein product: CATNKDPAWANVLTF.

This clone was recorded a few times. This chain connects TRBV19 to TRBJ2-7; TRBD1 is a possible D gene (5 bases). The CDR3 is 12 amino acids. Trimming cost V 2 bases and J 3 bases, with 5 bases left between them. Germline V gives CDR1 LNHDA, CDR2 SQIVND (reference sequence). The DNA for the CDR3 is TGTGCCAGTAGTATACAGGGCTACGAGCAGTACTTC. This codes for CASSIQGYEQYF.

The chain joins TRBV5-1 to TRBJ2-5; 14 bases are a match to TRBD2. The CDR3 contains 16 residues. Looked up from germline, CDR1 is SGHRS and CDR2 is YFSETQ. With 4 bases clipped from V and 5 bases from J, the junction kept 7 bases outside the gene matches. The CDR3 DNA sequence: TGCGCCAGCAGCCTGGGACTAGCGGGAGTTCGGGAGACCCAGTACTTC. Translation: CASSLGLAGVRETQYF. Variable domain in full (rest from reference TRBV5-1 and TRBJ2-5): KAGVTQTPRYLIKTRGQQVTLSCSPISGHRSVSWYQQTPGQGLQFLFEYFSETQRNKGNFPGRFSGRQFSNSRSEMNVSTLELGDSALYLCASSLGLAGVRETQYFGPGTRLLVL.

This clone was seen a few times. The chain joins TRBV29-1 to TRBJ2-1; a possible D gene is TRBD2 (6 bases). In germline, CDR1 is SQVTM, CDR2 ANQGSEA. The CDR3 covers 11 residues. Trimming took off 6 bases at V and 9 bases at J, with 12 bases between the two ends. The DNA of the CDR3 is TGCAGCGTAGCTACACTAGCTGAGCAGTTCTTC. Translated, it gives CSVATLAEQFF.

Only a few counts were recorded for this clone. The J gene is TRBJ2-1, the V gene TRBV28; the D gene is possibly TRBD1 (7 bases). Trimming shortened V by 3 bases and J by 10 bases, and 19 bases separated the two germline ends. CDR3 size: 15 residues. Germline CDR1 and CDR2: MDHEN and SYDVKM. In DNA, the CDR3 is TGTGCCAGCAGTTTCGGAGGGACAGACGTTAGGGAGCAGTTCTTC. Residues: CASSFGGTDVREQFF.

This clone was detected only a few times. The chain links TRBV20-1 to TRBJ1-2, with D unresolved. V was shortened by 5 bases and J by 2 bases, with 6 bases between the two germline ends. The CDR3 loop spans 11 amino acids. Germline CDR1 and CDR2: DFQATT and SNEGSKA (reference sequence). CDR3 region: CSASNNYGYTF. The CDR3 coding sequence is TGCAGTGCTTCCAACAACTATGGCTACACCTTC.

As for this clone: Other nucleotide sequences from this sample produce the same CDR3. V and J are TRBV18 and TRBJ2-5; D call uncertain. In germline, CDR1 is KGHSH, CDR2 LQKENI. The CDR3 totals 11 residues. V shed 2 bases and J shed 5 bases, with 3 bases lying between them. The CDR3 here is CASSPGETQYF. The CDR3 DNA reads TGTGCCAGCTCACCAGGGGAGACCCAGTACTTC.

The rearrangement joins TRBV6-5 to TRBJ2-5; 10 bases align to TRBD1. The CDR3 has 13 amino acids. With V trimmed by 6 bases and J by 7 bases, 5 bases remained unmatched. The germline V gene encodes CDR1 MNHEY and CDR2 SVGAGI. CDR3 region: CASSPRDRGTQYF. Written as DNA, the CDR3 is TGTGCCAGCAGCCCCAGGGACAGGGGGACCCAGTACTTC.

The sample holds a few counts of this clone. The rearrangement links TRBV18 to TRBJ2-1, with D perhaps given as TRBD1 or TRBD2 (5 bases each). CDR3 size: 16 residues. Trimming left V 1 base short and J 5 bases short, with 15 bases between. Germline V lookup: CDR1 KGHSH, CDR2 LQKENI. The DNA for the CDR3 is TGTGCCAGCTCACCACAGGGTCCGGGGCTTCACAATGAGCAGTTCTTC. Translation gives CASSPQGPGLHNEQFF.

This clone was observed a few times. The chain has TRBV15 and TRBJ1-5, with TRBD1 identical over 9 bases. The CDR3 extends over 16 amino acids. V lost 1 base to trimming and J lost 2 bases; unmatched junction nucleotides: 3. From germline, CDR1 is LNHNV and CDR2 YYDKDF (reference sequence). In DNA form, the CDR3 reads TGTGCCACCAGCAGAGGACGGACAGGGGGCAATCAGCCCCAGCATTTT. Residues: CATSRGRTGGNQPQHF.

The rearrangement joins TRBV28 to TRBJ2-7, with D unresolved. The CDR3 has 12 amino acids. The V and J ends lost 7 bases and 2 bases respectively, with 9 bases between them. CDR1 and CDR2 from the germline V gene are MDHEN and SYDVKM. CDR3 amino acids: CASTVGAYEQYF. The CDR3 nucleotides read TGTGCCAGCACTGTCGGCGCCTACGAGCAGTACTTC.

J is TRBJ1-5 and V is TRBV5-6; D gene unclear. The V gene's germline CDR1 is SGHDT and CDR2 YYEEEE. Trimming stripped 7 bases from V and 7 bases from J, with 21 bases between. The CDR3 extends over 15 amino acids. CDR3 residues: CASSRATGFIQPQHF. The DNA for the CDR3 is TGTGCCAGCTCCCGGGCCACGGGCTTTATACAGCCCCAGCATTTT.

The chain carries TRBV29-1 and TRBJ2-3; 8 bases are a match to TRBD2. V lost 1 base, J lost 2 bases, and 5 bases stayed unmatched. This CDR3 is built from 15 residues. Germline-derived CDR1 and CDR2 are SQVTM and ANQGSEA. The CDR3 loop reads CSVEGMRGATDTQYF. For the CDR3, the DNA is TGCAGCGTTGAAGGTATGCGGGGGGCCACAGATACGCAGTATTTT.

This chain connects TRBV15 to TRBJ2-2; TRBD2 agrees at 7 bases. V shed 1 base and J 1 base; nucleotides not matched to a gene: 3. The germline gives CDR1 LNHNV, CDR2 YYDKDF (reference sequence). The CDR3 has 16 amino acids. The CDR3 protein is CATSRASGMNTGELFF. The CDR3 bases are TGTGCCACCAGCAGAGCGAGCGGGATGAACACCGGGGAGCTGTTTTTT. The whole variable domain, filled in from reference TRBV15 and TRBJ2-2, reads DAMVIQNPRYQVTQFGKPVTLSCSQTLNHNVMYWYQQKSSQAPKLLFHYYDKDFNNEADTPDNFQSRRPNTSFCFLDIRSPGLGDTAMYLCATSRASGMNTGELFFGEGSRLTVL.

This clone was seen a few times. The chain links TRBV18 to TRBJ2-7, with TRBD2 identical over 8 bases. The CDR3 runs to 13 residues. CDR1 is KGHSH and CDR2 is LQKENI in the germline V gene. The trim removed 3 bases at V and 5 bases at J, leaving 3 bases unmatched. DNA of the CDR3: TGTGCCAGCTCACCGGGACTAGAGGACGAGCAGTACTTC. This codes for CASSPGLEDEQYF.

In this sample, this clone turned up many times. The genes are TRBV13 and TRBJ2-3; 9 bases are a match to TRBD1. This CDR3 has 14 residues. V dropped 5 bases and J dropped 2; count of bases not matched to a gene: 2. Germline V gene sequence: CDR1 PRHDT, CDR2 FYEKMQ (reference sequence). CDR3 DNA: TGTGCCAGCAGCCGGACAGGGGACACAGATACGCAGTATTTT. It is translated as CASSRTGDTDTQYF.

This clone was picked up a small number of times. The genes are TRBV18 and TRBJ1-1; D ambiguous. The CDR3 has 13 amino acids. Trimming took off 2 bases at V and 1 base at J, with 5 bases between the two ends. The germline CDR1 and CDR2 sequences are KGHSH and LQKENI. CDR3 DNA sequence: TGTGCCAGCTCACCAGCCGCGAACACTGAAGCTTTCTTT. It encodes CASSPAANTEAFF.

This clone turned up a few times. The V call is TRBV7-9, the J call TRBJ2-3, with TRBD2 matching over 10 bases. The CDR3 is made up of 15 amino acids. Trimming cost V 6 bases and J 4 bases; bases outside gene matches: 7. Germline V gene lookup returns CDR1 SEHNR and CDR2 FQNEAQ (reference sequence). The CDR3 DNA reads TGTGCCAGCAGTGGCCCTAGCGGGAGTTCAGATACGCAGTATTTT. This sequence encodes CASSGPSGSSDTQYF.